This T cell receptor (beta chain) was documented in a study of graft-versus-host responses after intestinal transplantation. Looking at the study overall: Induction with anti-thymocyte globulin, then tacrolimus and steroids for three to four years, was given to all recipients. Study-wide results and limits: Detection of GvH clones occurred in recipient marrow, and some had their first appearance in ileum or blood. Across patients carrying graft-donor T cell macrochimerism, allografts held high graft-versus-host to host-versus-graft clonal ratios.

Remarks on this clone: Its antigen remains unknown. The same CDR3 is also encoded by other DNA sequences in this sample.

TCRdb's table, derived via immunoSEQ multiplex PCR, lists solely in-frame clones and lacks some. Among approximately 79,000 clones listed, 82% were seen once. V dropped 1 base and J dropped 4; count of bases not matched to a gene: 3. The CDR3 sequence is 14 residues long. Germline assignment: CDR1 SGHRS and CDR2 YFSETQ. The input for sequencing was unstimulated CD4+ T cells sorted from spleen or lymph node cells, taken before intestinal transplant. The V gene is TRBV5-1, the J gene TRBJ2-5; TRBD1 matches 8 bases. The TCR originated in a human donor who received an intestinal transplant. The DNA of the CDR3 is TGCGCCAGCAGCTTGCAGGGGGCAGGAGAGACCCAGTACTTC. Protein sequence: CASSLQGAGETQYF.